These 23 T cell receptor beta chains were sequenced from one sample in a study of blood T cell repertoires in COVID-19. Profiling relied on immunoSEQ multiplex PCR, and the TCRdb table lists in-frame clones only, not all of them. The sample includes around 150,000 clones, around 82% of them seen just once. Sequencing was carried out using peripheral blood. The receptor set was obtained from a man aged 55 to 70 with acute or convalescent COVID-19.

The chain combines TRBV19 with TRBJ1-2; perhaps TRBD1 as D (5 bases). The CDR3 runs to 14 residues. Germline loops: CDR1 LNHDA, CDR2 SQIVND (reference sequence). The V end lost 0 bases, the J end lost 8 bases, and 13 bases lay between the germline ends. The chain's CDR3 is CASSIDPGTRGYTF. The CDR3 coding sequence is TGTGCCAGTAGTATAGATCCTGGGACTAGAGGCTACACCTTC.

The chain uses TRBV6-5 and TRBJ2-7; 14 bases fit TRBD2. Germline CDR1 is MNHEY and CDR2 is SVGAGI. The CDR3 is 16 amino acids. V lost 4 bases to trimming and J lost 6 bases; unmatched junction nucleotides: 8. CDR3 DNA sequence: TGTGCCAGCAGTTCCCTGGGACTAGCGGGAGTAAGCGAGCAGTACTTC. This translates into CASSSLGLAGVSEQYF.

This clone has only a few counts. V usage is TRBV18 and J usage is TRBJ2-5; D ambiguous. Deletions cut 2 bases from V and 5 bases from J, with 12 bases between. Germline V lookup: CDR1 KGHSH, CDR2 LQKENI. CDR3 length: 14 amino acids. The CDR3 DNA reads TGTGCCAGCTCACCAGGTAGCAGCGTGGAGACCCAGTACTTC. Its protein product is CASSPGSSVETQYF.

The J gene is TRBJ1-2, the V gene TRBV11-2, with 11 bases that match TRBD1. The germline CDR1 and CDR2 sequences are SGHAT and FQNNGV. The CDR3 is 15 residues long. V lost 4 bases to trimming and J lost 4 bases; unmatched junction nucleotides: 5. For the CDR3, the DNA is TGTGCCAGCAGCTCCTGGGACAGGGGGATCTATGGCTACACCTTC. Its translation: CASSSWDRGIYGYTF.

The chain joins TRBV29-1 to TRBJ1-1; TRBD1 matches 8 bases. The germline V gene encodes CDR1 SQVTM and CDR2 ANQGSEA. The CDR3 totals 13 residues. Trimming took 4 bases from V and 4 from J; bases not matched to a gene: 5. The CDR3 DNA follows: TGCAGCGTTGCCAGGGGGCTGGGCACTGAAGCTTTCTTT. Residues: CSVARGLGTEAFF.

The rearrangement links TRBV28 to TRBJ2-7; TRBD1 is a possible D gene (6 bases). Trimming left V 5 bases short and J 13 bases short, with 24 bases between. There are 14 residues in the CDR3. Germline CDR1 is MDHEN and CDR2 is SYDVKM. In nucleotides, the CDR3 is TGTGCCAGCAGTCCCCCTCTCCCGGGACACGTCGTTTACTTC. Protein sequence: CASSPPLPGHVVYF.

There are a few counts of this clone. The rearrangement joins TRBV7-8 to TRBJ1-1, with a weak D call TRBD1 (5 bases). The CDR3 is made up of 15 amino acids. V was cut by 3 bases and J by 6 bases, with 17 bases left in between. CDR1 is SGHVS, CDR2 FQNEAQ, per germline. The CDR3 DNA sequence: TGTGCCAGCAGCTTCTTTGGGGGGGTCTCGGCTGAAGCTTTCTTT. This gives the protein CASSFFGGVSAEAFF.

As DNA, the CDR3 is TGTGCCAGCAGCTTAGATTACACCGCTAGCACAGATACGCAGTATTTT. Its protein product is CASSLDYTASTDTQYF. The genes are TRBV11-2 and TRBJ2-3; no clear D gene. The CDR3 extends over 16 amino acids. V gave up 0 bases and J gave up 0 bases, with 10 bases separating them. CDR1 is SGHAT, CDR2 FQNNGV, per germline.

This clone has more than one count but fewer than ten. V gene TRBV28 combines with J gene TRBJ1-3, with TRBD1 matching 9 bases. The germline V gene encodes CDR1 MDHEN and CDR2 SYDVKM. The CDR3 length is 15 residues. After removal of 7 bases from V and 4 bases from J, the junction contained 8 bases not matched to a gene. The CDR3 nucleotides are TGTGCCAGCATAAACAGGGGGCTAAGCGGAAACACCATATATTTT. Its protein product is CASINRGLSGNTIYF.

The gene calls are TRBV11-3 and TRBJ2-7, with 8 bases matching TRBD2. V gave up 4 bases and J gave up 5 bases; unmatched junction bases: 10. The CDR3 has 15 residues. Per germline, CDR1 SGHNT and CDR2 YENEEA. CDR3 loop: CASSYGREDKDEQYF. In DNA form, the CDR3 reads TGTGCCAGCAGCTACGGGCGGGAGGATAAGGACGAGCAGTACTTC.

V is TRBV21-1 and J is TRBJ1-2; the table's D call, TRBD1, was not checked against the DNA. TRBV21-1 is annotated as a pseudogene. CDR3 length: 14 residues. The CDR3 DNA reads TGTGCCAGCAGCAAAGCACAGACCAACTATGGCTACACCTTC. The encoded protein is CASSKAQTNYGYTF.

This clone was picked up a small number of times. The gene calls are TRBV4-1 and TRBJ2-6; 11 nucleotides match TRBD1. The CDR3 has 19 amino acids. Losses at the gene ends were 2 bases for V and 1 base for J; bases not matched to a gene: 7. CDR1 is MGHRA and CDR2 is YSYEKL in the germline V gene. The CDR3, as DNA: TGCGCCAGCAGCCAACAACCGGGACAGGGGGGTTCTGGGGCCAACGTCCTGACTTTC. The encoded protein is CASSQQPGQGGSGANVLTF.

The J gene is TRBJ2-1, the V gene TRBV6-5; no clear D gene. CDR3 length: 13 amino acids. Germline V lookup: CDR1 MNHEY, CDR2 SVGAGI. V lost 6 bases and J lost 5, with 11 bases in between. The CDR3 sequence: CASRIDFHNEQFF. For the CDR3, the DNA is TGTGCCAGCAGGATAGACTTCCACAATGAGCAGTTCTTC.

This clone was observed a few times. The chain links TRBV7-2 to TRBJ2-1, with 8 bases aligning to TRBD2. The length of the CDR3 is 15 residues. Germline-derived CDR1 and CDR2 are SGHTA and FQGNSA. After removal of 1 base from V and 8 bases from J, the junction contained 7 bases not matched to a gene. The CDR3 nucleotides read TGTGCCAGCAGCTTAGTCGCTAGCGGGCGCGATGAGCAGTTCTTC. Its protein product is CASSLVASGRDEQFF.

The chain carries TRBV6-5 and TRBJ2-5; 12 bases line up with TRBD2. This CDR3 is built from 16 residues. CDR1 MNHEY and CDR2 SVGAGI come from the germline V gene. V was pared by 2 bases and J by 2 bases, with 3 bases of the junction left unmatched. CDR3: CASSYPGLAGQETQYF. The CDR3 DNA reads TGTGCCAGCAGTTACCCCGGACTAGCGGGACAAGAGACCCAGTACTTC.

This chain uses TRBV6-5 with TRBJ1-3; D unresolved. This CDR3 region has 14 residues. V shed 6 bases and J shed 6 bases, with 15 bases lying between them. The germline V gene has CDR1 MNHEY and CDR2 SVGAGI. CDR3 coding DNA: TGTGCCAGCAGCAACAACCCTCATGAAAACACCATATATTTT. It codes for CASSNNPHENTIYF.

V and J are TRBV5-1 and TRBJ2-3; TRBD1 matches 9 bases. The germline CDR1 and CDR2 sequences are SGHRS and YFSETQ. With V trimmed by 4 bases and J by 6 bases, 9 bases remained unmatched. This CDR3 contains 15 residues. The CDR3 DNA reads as TGCGCCAGCAGCCAATCCGGGACAGGGTTGGATACGCAGTATTTT. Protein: CASSQSGTGLDTQYF.

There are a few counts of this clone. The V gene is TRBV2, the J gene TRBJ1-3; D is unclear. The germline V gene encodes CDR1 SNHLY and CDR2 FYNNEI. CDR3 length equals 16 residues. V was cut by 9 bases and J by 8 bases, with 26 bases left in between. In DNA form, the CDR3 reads TGTGCCAGGACCTGGACCCCGCAAGTGCCCGGGGACACCATATATTTT. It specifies CARTWTPQVPGDTIYF.

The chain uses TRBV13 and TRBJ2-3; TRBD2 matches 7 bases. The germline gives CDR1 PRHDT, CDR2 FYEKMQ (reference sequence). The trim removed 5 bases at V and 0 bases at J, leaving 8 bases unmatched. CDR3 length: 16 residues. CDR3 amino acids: CASSQGGPISTDTQYF. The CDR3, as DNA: TGTGCCAGCAGCCAGGGAGGGCCGATTAGCACAGATACGCAGTATTTT.

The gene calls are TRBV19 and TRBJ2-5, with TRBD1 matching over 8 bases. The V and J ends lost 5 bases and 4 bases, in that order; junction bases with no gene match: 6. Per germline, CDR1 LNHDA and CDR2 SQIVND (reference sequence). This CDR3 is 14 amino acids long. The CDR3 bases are TGTGCCAGTAGTTCCGGACAGGGATTAGAGACCCAGTACTTC. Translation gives CASSSGQGLETQYF.

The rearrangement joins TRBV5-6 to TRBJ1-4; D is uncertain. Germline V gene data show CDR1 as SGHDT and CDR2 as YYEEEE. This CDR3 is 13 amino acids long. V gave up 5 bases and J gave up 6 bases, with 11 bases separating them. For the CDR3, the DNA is TGTGCCAGCAGTAAGAGGGTGGATGAAAAACTGTTTTTT. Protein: CASSKRVDEKLFF.

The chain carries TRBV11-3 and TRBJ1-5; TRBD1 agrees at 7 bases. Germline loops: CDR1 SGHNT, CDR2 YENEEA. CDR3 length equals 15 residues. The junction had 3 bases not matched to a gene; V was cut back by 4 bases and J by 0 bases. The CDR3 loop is CASSWDRYSNQPQHF. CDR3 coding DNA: TGTGCCAGCAGCTGGGACAGATATAGCAATCAGCCCCAGCATTTT.

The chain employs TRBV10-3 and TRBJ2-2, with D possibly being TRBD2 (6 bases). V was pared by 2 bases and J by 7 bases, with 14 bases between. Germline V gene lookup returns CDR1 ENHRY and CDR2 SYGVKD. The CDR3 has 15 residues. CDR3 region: CAISEVTGVGGELFF. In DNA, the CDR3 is TGTGCCATCAGTGAGGTGACGGGAGTGGGCGGGGAGCTGTTTTTT.